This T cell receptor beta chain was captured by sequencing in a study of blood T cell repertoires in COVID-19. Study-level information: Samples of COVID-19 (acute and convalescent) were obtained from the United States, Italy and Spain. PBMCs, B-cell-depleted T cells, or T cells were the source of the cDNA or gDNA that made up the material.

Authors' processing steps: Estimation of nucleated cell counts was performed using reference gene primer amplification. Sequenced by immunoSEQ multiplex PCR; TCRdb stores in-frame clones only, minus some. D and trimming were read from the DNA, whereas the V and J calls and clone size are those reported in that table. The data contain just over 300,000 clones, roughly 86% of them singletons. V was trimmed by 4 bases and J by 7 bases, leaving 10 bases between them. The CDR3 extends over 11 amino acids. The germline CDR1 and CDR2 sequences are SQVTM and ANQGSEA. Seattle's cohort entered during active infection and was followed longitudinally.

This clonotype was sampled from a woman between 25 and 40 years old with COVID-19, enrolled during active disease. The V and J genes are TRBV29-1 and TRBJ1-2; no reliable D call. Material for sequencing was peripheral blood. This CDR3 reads CSVGERSGYTF. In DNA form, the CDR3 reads TGCAGCGTTGGTGAGAGGAGTGGCTACACCTTC.